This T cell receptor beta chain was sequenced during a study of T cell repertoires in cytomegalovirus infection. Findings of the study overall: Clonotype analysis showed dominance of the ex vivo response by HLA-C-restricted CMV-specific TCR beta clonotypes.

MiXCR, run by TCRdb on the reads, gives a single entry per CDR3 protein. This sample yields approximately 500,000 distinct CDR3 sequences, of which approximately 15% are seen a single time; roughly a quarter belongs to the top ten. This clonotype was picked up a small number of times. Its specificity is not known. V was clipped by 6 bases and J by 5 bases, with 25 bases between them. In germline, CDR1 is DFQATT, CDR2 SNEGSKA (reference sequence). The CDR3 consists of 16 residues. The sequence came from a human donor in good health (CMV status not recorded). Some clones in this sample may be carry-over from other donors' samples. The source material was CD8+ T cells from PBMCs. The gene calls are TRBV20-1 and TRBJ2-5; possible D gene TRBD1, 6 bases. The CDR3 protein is CSAEQGVLRGVETQYF. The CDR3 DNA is TGCAGTGCCGAACAGGGAGTACTTCGTGGTGTGGAGACCCAGTACTTC.